Each of the 30 T cell receptor beta chains below was sequenced from the same sample in a study of shared clonotypes between healthy human individuals. CD8 cells regarded as naive lacked CD45RO, were positively chosen for CCR7, and omitted terminally differentiated effector memory CD45RA+ cells. Using immunoSEQ multiplex PCR, the repertoire was profiled, and TCRdb retains in-frame clones only, with some absent. The sample consists of some 2,000,000 clones, about 95% of them appearing once. Sequencing was done on a sample of naive CD8+ T cells sorted from blood. The receptors derive from a young man in good health.

This chain connects TRBV28 to TRBJ1-6, with unresolved D. The V and J ends lost 4 bases and 8 bases respectively, with 9 bases between them. The germline CDR1 and CDR2 sequences are MDHEN and SYDVKM. The CDR3 runs to 13 residues. The CDR3 loop reads CASSSPPDSPLHF. DNA for the CDR3: TGTGCCAGCAGTTCCCCACCGGATTCACCCCTCCACTTT.

V gene TRBV27 combines with J gene TRBJ1-2; D is unclear. Trimming took 0 bases from V and 4 from J, leaving 12 bases between them. Germline V lookup: CDR1 MNHEY, CDR2 SMNVEV (reference sequence). The CDR3 has 15 amino acids. The CDR3 coding sequence is TGTGCCAGCAGTTTATCGATAGGGCTGGGCTATGGCTACACCTTC. Its translation: CASSLSIGLGYGYTF.

V and J are TRBV6-5 and TRBJ2-2; perhaps D is TRBD1 or TRBD2 (6 bases each). V was shortened by 2 bases and J by 4 bases, with 11 bases between the two germline ends. The CDR3 spans 15 residues. The germline V gene has CDR1 MNHEY and CDR2 SVGAGI. CDR3 nucleotides: TGTGCCAGCAGTTACAGGGGGGAAGGCACCGGGGAGCTGTTTTTT. Its protein product is CASSYRGEGTGELFF.

The chain couples TRBV6-5 to TRBJ1-2; D call uncertain. The V gene's germline CDR1 is MNHEY and CDR2 SVGAGI. V was clipped by 7 bases and J by 4 bases, with 16 bases between them. The CDR3 sequence is 14 residues long. CDR3 bases: TGTGCCAGCACCTCAGTCCGAGAAGTCTATGGCTACACCTTC. Its translation: CASTSVREVYGYTF.

The chain links TRBV7-3 to TRBJ2-3, with 11 nucleotides matching TRBD1. There are 16 residues in the CDR3. Germline loops: CDR1 SGHTA, CDR2 FQGTGA. The J segment lost 6 bases and the V segment lost 4 bases, leaving 9 bases of the junction unmatched. The CDR3 protein is CASSSLGQGALDTQYF. The CDR3 coding sequence is TGTGCCAGCAGCTCTTTAGGACAGGGGGCCTTGGATACGCAGTATTTT.

For this clone: Other DNA sequences within the sample encode an identical CDR3. J is TRBJ2-7 and V is TRBV11-2; no firm D call. The CDR3 has 13 amino acids. Trimming took 3 bases from V and 0 from J, leaving 6 bases between them. Germline values: CDR1 SGHAT, CDR2 FQNNGV. CDR3 loop: CASSFAGSYEQYF. The CDR3 DNA sequence: TGTGCCAGCAGCTTCGCAGGCTCCTACGAGCAGTACTTC.

The rearrangement links TRBV4-1 to TRBJ1-5; 10 bases line up with TRBD1. This CDR3 has 16 amino acids. Losses at the gene ends were 1 base for V and 5 bases for J; bases not matched to a gene: 5. The germline gives CDR1 MGHRA, CDR2 YSYEKL. The CDR3 loop is CASSQGDRGVYQPQHF. CDR3 DNA sequence: TGCGCCAGCAGCCAAGGGGACAGGGGTGTGTATCAGCCCCAGCATTTT.

The CDR3 nucleotides are TGTGCCAGCAGCCCCTACGCAGAACTTTCAGAGACCCAGTACTTC. Its translation is CASSPYAELSETQYF. This chain links TRBV7-9 with TRBJ2-5; D call uncertain. The CDR3 is made up of 15 amino acids. Germline V gives CDR1 SEHNR, CDR2 FQNEAQ (reference sequence). Trimming removed 5 bases from V and 4 bases from J, with 17 bases in between.

V is TRBV28 and J is TRBJ2-3, with D perhaps matching TRBD2 (7 bases). Trimming pared 2 bases from V and 2 bases from J, leaving 17 bases between. The CDR3 length is 17 residues. The germline V gene has CDR1 MDHEN and CDR2 SYDVKM. In DNA, the CDR3 is TGTGCCAGCAGTTTAAGTAGTCGGGGGGACACCACAGATACGCAGTATTTT. Its translation is CASSLSSRGDTTDTQYF.

This rearrangement joins TRBV6-1 to TRBJ1-2; D might be TRBD1 (6 bases). Germline values: CDR1 MNHNS, CDR2 SASEGT. V was trimmed by 2 bases and J by 8 bases, leaving 15 bases between them. CDR3 length: 14 residues. The CDR3 coding sequence is TGTGCCAGCAGTGAACTGCGAGTGGGGGGCGGCTACACCTTC. This encodes CASSELRVGGGYTF.

This chain connects TRBV5-4 to TRBJ2-7; 10 nucleotides match TRBD2. Germline-derived CDR1 and CDR2 are SGHNT and YYREEE (reference sequence). The CDR3 has 15 amino acids. The junction had 4 bases not matched to a gene; V was cut back by 0 bases and J by 4 bases. CDR3 bases: TGTGCCAGCAGCTTGGATCTAGCGGGGGAATACGAGCAGTACTTC. Amino acids: CASSLDLAGEYEQYF.

This clone was found once. This rearrangement joins TRBV10-1 to TRBJ2-7, with TRBD2 as a possible D gene (6 bases). Deletions cut 7 bases from V and 3 bases from J, with 16 bases between. This CDR3 region has 14 residues. Germline CDR1 reads WNHNN; CDR2 reads SYGVQD (reference sequence). CDR3 in DNA: TGCGCCAGCATTCCGACCGGGGGAATCTACGAGCAGTACTTC. This translates into CASIPTGGIYEQYF.

V and J are TRBV6-6 and TRBJ1-6; no reliable D call. There are 13 residues in the CDR3. Trimming took 2 bases from V and 13 from J, leaving 12 bases between them. Germline values: CDR1 MNHNY, CDR2 SVGAGI (reference sequence). The CDR3 bases are TGTGCCAGCAGTTACCCTAGCATGGACCCCCTCCACTTT. It yields the protein CASSYPSMDPLHF.

This chain links TRBV19 with TRBJ1-1; 11 bases align to TRBD1. The CDR3 has 18 residues. The germline V gene has CDR1 LNHDA and CDR2 SQIVND (reference sequence). Trimming cost V 5 bases and J 0 bases; bases outside gene matches: 11. This CDR3 reads CASSVGQGEPTLNTEAFF. The CDR3 nucleotides are TGTGCCAGTAGTGTGGGACAGGGGGAACCTACGTTGAACACTGAAGCTTTCTTT.

The rearrangement links TRBV5-1 to TRBJ1-2, with D hard to call. The CDR3 loop spans 13 amino acids. With 4 bases removed from V and 0 bases from J, the gap between germline ends came to 7 bases. CDR1 is SGHRS, CDR2 YFSETQ, per germline. The CDR3: CASSLHPNYGYTF. The CDR3 DNA is TGCGCCAGCAGCCTACACCCTAACTATGGCTACACCTTC. Filled out from reference TRBV5-1 and TRBJ1-2, the complete variable domain reads KAGVTQTPRYLIKTRGQQVTLSCSPISGHRSVSWYQQTPGQGLQFLFEYFSETQRNKGNFPGRFSGRQFSNSRSEMNVSTLELGDSALYLCASSLHPNYGYTFGSGTRLTVV.

The chain has TRBV13 and TRBJ2-7; 11 bases align to TRBD1. The J segment lost 1 base and the V segment lost 5 bases, leaving 4 bases of the junction unmatched. The CDR3 is 15 residues long. Germline-derived CDR1 and CDR2 are PRHDT and FYEKMQ (reference sequence). The CDR3 DNA sequence: TGTGCCAGCAGCGGTCGGGACAGGGGGTCCTACGAGCAGTACTTC. The encoded protein is CASSGRDRGSYEQYF.

The chain links TRBV30 to TRBJ1-5; 9 bases agree with TRBD1. Trimming took 0 bases from V and 6 from J; bases not matched to a gene: 9. The CDR3 length is 16 residues. Germline V gene lookup returns CDR1 GTSNPN and CDR2 SVGIG (reference sequence). The CDR3 here is CAWSVPGQGKGQPQHF. In DNA form, the CDR3 reads TGTGCCTGGAGTGTACCCGGACAGGGGAAGGGTCAGCCCCAGCATTTT.

The chain couples TRBV27 to TRBJ2-3; D gene ambiguous. Germline assignment: CDR1 MNHEY and CDR2 SMNVEV (reference sequence). The V and J ends lost 6 bases and 1 base respectively, with 14 bases between them. The CDR3 length is 15 residues. Here the CDR3 DNA reads TGTGCCAGCAGGGAGATGGGGTCCGGCACAGATACGCAGTATTTT. It translates to CASREMGSGTDTQYF.

J is TRBJ1-1 and V is TRBV6-6; no definite D call. The ends were cut back, 2 bases at V and 6 bases at J, with 10 bases in the middle. In germline, CDR1 is MNHNY, CDR2 SVGAGI (reference sequence). CDR3 length: 13 amino acids. The CDR3 sequence is CASSYSDFAEAFF. In nucleotides, the CDR3 is TGTGCCAGCAGTTACAGCGATTTCGCTGAAGCTTTCTTT.

The chain recombines TRBV7-2 with TRBJ2-1, with 8 bases identical to TRBD1. The CDR3 contains 15 residues. CDR1 and CDR2 from the germline V gene are SGHTA and FQGNSA. With 1 base clipped from V and 7 bases from J, the junction kept 6 bases outside the gene matches. The CDR3 reads CASSLDMQGANEQFF. The DNA for the CDR3 is TGTGCCAGCAGCTTAGATATGCAGGGGGCTAATGAGCAGTTCTTC.

CDR3 in amino acids: CASSSFLGASSSYEQYF. The CDR3 coding sequence is TGTGCCAGCAGTTCATTCCTGGGCGCCTCGAGCTCCTACGAGCAGTACTTC. The chain employs TRBV27 and TRBJ2-7, with no clear D. Trimming stripped 4 bases from V and 0 bases from J, with 19 bases between. The germline V gene encodes CDR1 MNHEY and CDR2 SMNVEV (reference sequence). The CDR3 length is 17 residues.

The chain recombines TRBV27 with TRBJ2-1; 7 nucleotides line up with TRBD2. The V gene's germline CDR1 is MNHEY and CDR2 SMNVEV (reference sequence). There are 16 residues in the CDR3. V lost 1 base to trimming and J lost 5 bases; unmatched junction nucleotides: 8. CDR3 sequence: CASSLLGGGPNNEQFF. CDR3 coding DNA: TGTGCCAGCAGTTTATTGGGGGGAGGGCCGAACAATGAGCAGTTCTTC.

The J gene is TRBJ1-1, the V gene TRBV6-6; D perhaps matches TRBD1 (6 bases). This CDR3 region has 14 residues. Germline V gene data show CDR1 as MNHNY and CDR2 as SVGAGI (reference sequence). The V end was cut by 5 bases, the J end by 1 base, with 11 bases between. The CDR3 region is CASSLDSANTEAFF. DNA of the CDR3: TGTGCCAGCAGTCTGGACAGCGCGAACACTGAAGCTTTCTTT.

The DNA for the CDR3 is TGTGCCAGCAGTCATGCCTATTCCCAAGAGACCCAGTACTTC. This encodes CASSHAYSQETQYF. The rearrangement links TRBV5-6 to TRBJ2-5; D gene ambiguous. CDR3 length equals 14 residues. Germline V gene data show CDR1 as SGHDT and CDR2 as YYEEEE. Trimming took off 5 bases at V and 1 base at J, with 12 bases between the two ends.

This clone was recorded a few times. The chain combines TRBV5-1 with TRBJ2-6; possibly TRBD1 for D (5 bases). V was shortened by 3 bases and J by 0 bases, with 10 bases between the two germline ends. Per the germline V gene, CDR1 is SGHRS and CDR2 is YFSETQ. CDR3 length: 16 residues. Written as DNA, the CDR3 is TGCGCCAGCAGCTCGCAGGGCCCCTCTGGGGCCAACGTCCTGACTTTC. This encodes CASSSQGPSGANVLTF.

The rearrangement joins TRBV5-1 to TRBJ1-1; no reliable D call. CDR3 length equals 14 residues. Trimming cost V 8 bases and J 1 base, with 15 bases left between them. Germline CDR1 SGHRS, CDR2 YFSETQ. CDR3 nucleotide sequence: TGCGCCAGGAACCAGGAGGGTAGGAACACTGAAGCTTTCTTT. Its protein product is CARNQEGRNTEAFF.

The chain has TRBV5-6 and TRBJ2-3; no clear D gene. CDR3 length: 11 residues. Germline V gives CDR1 SGHDT, CDR2 YYEEEE. Trimming removed 4 bases at V and 7 bases at J, with 7 bases between. The CDR3 DNA follows: TGTGCCAGCAGCCAAGAAAATACGCAGTATTTT. It specifies CASSQENTQYF.

Comment on this clone: The sample has other DNA sequences that encode this CDR3 too. The rearrangement uses TRBV9 and TRBJ2-1; 7 bases are a match to TRBD2. The CDR3 has 14 amino acids. Per the germline V gene, CDR1 is SGDLS and CDR2 is YYNGEE. V gave up 3 bases and J gave up 5 bases; unmatched junction bases: 5. DNA for the CDR3: TGTGCCAGCAGCGGCAAGCGGGGTGACAATGAGCAGTTCTTC. This translates into CASSGKRGDNEQFF.

The chain recombines TRBV21-1 with TRBJ1-4. TRBV21-1 is tagged as a pseudogene. There are 14 residues in the CDR3. The CDR3 loop is CASTLEESREKLFF. As DNA, the CDR3 is TGTGCCAGCACCTTGGAGGAGTCCAGGGAAAAACTGTTTTTT.

V gene TRBV9 combines with J gene TRBJ2-3; D is possibly TRBD2 (5 bases). CDR1 and CDR2 (germline): SGDLS, YYNGEE. This CDR3 has 14 amino acids. V shed 7 bases and J shed 0 bases, with 12 bases lying between them. This CDR3 is CASADGGSTDTQYF. The DNA for the CDR3 is TGTGCCAGCGCGGACGGCGGGAGCACAGATACGCAGTATTTT.